Presented here are 18 T cell receptor beta chains from one specimen sequenced in a study of Ad26.COV2.S vaccination and SARS-CoV-2 variants. The table came from immunoSEQ multiplex PCR; TCRdb's copy has only in-frame clones and leaves some out. The data contain about 390,000 clones, roughly nine tenths of them seen just once; the ten biggest clones take up 3.5%. Treatment described: over 15 received Ad26.COV2.S at low or high dose, single or two shots; five or six received placebo; per-sample allocation not given. The investigators took samples on day 63 after the first vaccine or placebo injection. Material: peripheral blood, obtained in a trial of Ad26.COV2.S vaccine versus placebo. These receptors were collected from a person between 18 and 65 years old who received the Ad26.COV2.S COVID-19 vaccine or a placebo.

The J gene is TRBJ1-4, the V gene TRBV5-6; TRBD1 aligns across 9 bases. Trimming took 5 bases from V and 4 from J; bases not matched to a gene: 3. CDR3 length equals 14 residues. Germline V lookup: CDR1 SGHDT, CDR2 YYEEEE. CDR3 loop: CASRQTGGNEKLFF. The CDR3 DNA follows: TGTGCCAGCAGGCAGACAGGGGGTAATGAAAAACTGTTTTTT.

The rearrangement uses TRBV30 and TRBJ2-6; D gene unclear. Per germline, CDR1 GTSNPN and CDR2 SVGIG (reference sequence). V lost 2 bases and J lost 0, with 11 bases in between. The CDR3 has 16 residues. The CDR3 nucleotides read TGTGCCTGGAGTTTCCATTACCCCTCTGGGGCCAACGTCCTGACTTTC. Encoded protein: CAWSFHYPSGANVLTF. Full variable domain (missing parts from reference TRBV30 and TRBJ2-6): SQTIHQWPATLVQPVGSPLSLECTVEGTSNPNLYWYRQAAGRGLQLLFYSVGIGQISSEVPQNLSASRPQDRQFILSSKKLLLSDSGFYLCAWSFHYPSGANVLTFGAGSRLTVL.

V gene TRBV5-4 combines with J gene TRBJ1-4, with D perhaps matching TRBD1 (6 bases). CDR1 and CDR2 from the germline V gene are SGHNT and YYREEE (reference sequence). Trimming left V 0 bases short and J 2 bases short, with 14 bases between. The CDR3 is made up of 17 amino acids. DNA for the CDR3: TGTGCCAGCAGCTTGGGTTCGATTCAGGGGACTAATGAAAAACTGTTTTTT. Encoded protein: CASSLGSIQGTNEKLFF.

The V call is TRBV29-1, the J call TRBJ2-7; a weak D match, TRBD1 (6 bases). The CDR3 runs 11 residues. Trimming shortened V by 7 bases and J by 5 bases, and 12 bases separated the two germline ends. Germline V gene sequence: CDR1 SQVTM, CDR2 ANQGSEA. The CDR3 region is CSARGSNEQYF. As DNA, the CDR3 is TGCAGCGCCAGGGGATCAAACGAGCAGTACTTC.

The chain carries TRBV5-6 and TRBJ2-1; TRBD2 matches 10 bases. The CDR3 sequence is 15 residues long. CDR1 SGHDT and CDR2 YYEEEE come from the germline V gene. The V gene end was trimmed by 7 bases and the J gene end by 1 base; junction bases not matched to a gene: 5. The CDR3 DNA reads TGTGCCAGCCTACTACTAGCGGGGTCCTACAATGAGCAGTTCTTC. The encoded protein is CASLLLAGSYNEQFF.

V is TRBV7-9 and J is TRBJ1-4, with D unresolved. Trimming removed 1 base from V and 7 bases from J, with 10 bases in between. The germline V gene has CDR1 SEHNR and CDR2 FQNEAQ (reference sequence). The CDR3 is 14 amino acids. The CDR3 reads CASSLDEMGEKLFF. DNA for the CDR3: TGTGCCAGCAGCTTAGATGAAATGGGTGAAAAACTGTTTTTT. Supplemented by reference TRBV7-9 and TRBJ1-4, the full variable domain reads DTGVSQNPRHKITKRGQNVTFRCDPISEHNRLYWYRQTLGQGPEFLTYFQNEAQLEKSRLLSDRFSAERPKGSFSTLEIQRTEQGDSAMYLCASSLDEMGEKLFFGSGTQLSVL.

The chain is built from TRBV2 and TRBJ2-5; D is possibly TRBD2 (6 bases). The CDR3 has 14 amino acids. Trimming left V 8 bases short and J 3 bases short, with 16 bases between. CDR1 and CDR2 from the germline V gene are SNHLY and FYNNEI. Here the CDR3 reads CASGLARVEETQYF. The CDR3 region has the DNA TGTGCCAGCGGGCTAGCGAGGGTTGAAGAGACCCAGTACTTC.

The V call is TRBV7-2, the J call TRBJ1-1, with unresolved D. The V and J ends lost 2 bases and 5 bases respectively, with 6 bases between them. Germline assignment: CDR1 SGHTA and CDR2 FQGNSA. This CDR3 comprises 12 residues. The CDR3 here is CASSLYLTEAFF. CDR3 DNA: TGTGCCAGCAGCTTATATCTGACTGAAGCTTTCTTT.

The chain has TRBV19 and TRBJ1-2; 7 bases match TRBD1. CDR1 and CDR2 from the germline V gene are LNHDA and SQIVND (reference sequence). Unmatched junction bases numbered 3, after V lost 3 bases and J lost 2 bases. CDR3 length: 14 residues. The CDR3 sequence is CASSMGTVNYGYTF. The CDR3 nucleotides are TGTGCCAGTAGTATGGGGACAGTGAACTATGGCTACACCTTC. The whole variable domain, filled in from reference TRBV19 and TRBJ1-2, reads DGGITQSPKYLFRKEGQNVTLSCEQNLNHDAMYWYRQDPGQGLRLIYYSQIVNDFQKGDIAEGYSVSREKKESFPLTVTSAQKNPTAFYLCASSMGTVNYGYTFGSGTRLTVV.

The V and J genes are TRBV3-1 (or the pseudogene TRBV3-2) and TRBJ2-2; 10 bases are shared with TRBD1. V dropped 8 bases and J dropped 4; count of bases not matched to a gene: 10. The CDR3 is 16 amino acids. Germline CDR1 and CDR2: LGHDT and YNNKEL (reference sequence). CDR3 DNA sequence: TGTGCCAGCCGAGGGGCATGGACAGGGGGCACCGGGGAGCTGTTTTTT. This codes for CASRGAWTGGTGELFF.

This chain connects TRBV2 to TRBJ2-3; 9 bases line up with TRBD2. CDR1 is SNHLY, CDR2 FYNNEI, per germline. The CDR3 totals 18 residues. The junction had 16 bases not matched to a gene; V was cut back by 7 bases and J by 2 bases. The CDR3 region has the DNA TGTGCCAGCACCGGAGCTCTAGCGGGGCCATCCATCACAGATACGCAGTATTTT. Protein product: CASTGALAGPSITDTQYF.

J is TRBJ1-1 and V is TRBV18; D perhaps matches TRBD1 (6 bases). Per germline, CDR1 KGHSH and CDR2 LQKENI. V shed 5 bases and J shed 0 bases, with 7 bases lying between them. This CDR3 is built from 13 residues. The CDR3 sequence: CASSTGLNTEAFF. DNA for the CDR3: TGTGCCAGCTCAACAGGGTTGAACACTGAAGCTTTCTTT.

The gene calls are TRBV18 and TRBJ1-5, with D uncertain. The germline V gene has CDR1 KGHSH and CDR2 LQKENI. CDR3 length: 16 residues. V was clipped by 2 bases and J by 0 bases, with 11 bases between them. The CDR3, as DNA: TGTGCCAGCTCACCAGCCGGCGGGTATAGCAATCAGCCCCAGCATTTT. It yields the protein CASSPAGGYSNQPQHF.

V is TRBV29-1 and J is TRBJ1-2; D gene uncertain. In germline, CDR1 is SQVTM, CDR2 ANQGSEA. Trimming shortened V by 7 bases and J by 4 bases, and 19 bases separated the two germline ends. This CDR3 spans 14 amino acids. CDR3 DNA: TGCAGCGCCGTAGAACACACGCCGGGCTATGGCTACACCTTC. The encoded protein is CSAVEHTPGYGYTF.

This chain connects TRBV11-2 to TRBJ1-1; D unclear. The CDR3 has 14 residues. The ends were cut back, 1 base at V and 5 bases at J, with 11 bases in the middle. Per germline, CDR1 SGHAT and CDR2 FQNNGV. CDR3 DNA sequence: TGTGCCAGCAGCTTAGGTTCAGGATGGACTGAAGCTTTCTTT. It translates to CASSLGSGWTEAFF.

The DNA of the CDR3 is TGTGCCAGCAGTTTATTTGGGAATATGAACACTGAAGCTTTCTTT. It encodes CASSLFGNMNTEAFF. V usage is TRBV27 and J usage is TRBJ1-1; no firm D call. Between the trimmed V and J ends, which lost 1 base and 0 bases, there was a span of 9 bases. Germline V gene lookup returns CDR1 MNHEY and CDR2 SMNVEV (reference sequence). This CDR3 has 15 amino acids.

The chain joins TRBV5-8 to TRBJ1-6; D gene unclear. Between the trimmed V and J ends, which lost 0 bases and 1 base, there was a span of 11 bases. The CDR3 extends over 17 amino acids. Germline V gene sequence: CDR1 SGHTS, CDR2 YDEGEE. CDR3 amino acids: CASSLGPLKSYNSPLHF. The CDR3 DNA reads TGTGCCAGCAGCTTGGGCCCCCTAAAGTCCTATAATTCACCCCTCCACTTT. Drawing the rest from reference TRBV5-8 and TRBJ1-6, the complete variable domain is EAGVTQSPTHLIKTRGQQATLRCSPISGHTSVYWYQQALGLGLQFLLWYDEGEERNRGNFPPRFSGRQFPNYSSELNVNALELEDSALYLCASSLGPLKSYNSPLHFGNGTRLTVT.

This chain joins TRBV7-8 and TRBJ1-5; the match to TRBD1 covers 7 bases. The CDR3 covers 14 residues. J was trimmed by 6 bases and V by 4 bases; bases with no gene match: 6. In germline, CDR1 is SGHVS, CDR2 FQNEAQ. The CDR3 coding sequence is TGTGCCAGCAGCTCCGACAGGGCTGGTCAGCCCCAGCATTTT. Protein: CASSSDRAGQPQHF.